The 18 T cell receptor beta chains listed next were all sequenced from one sample in a study of neoadjuvant anti-PD-1 for oral cavity cancer. The data were produced by immunoSEQ multiplex PCR, yet TCRdb's version contains in-frame clones alone and is incomplete. The top ten hold about 4.5% of the sample, which has some 9,800 clones, approximately 61% seen once. Regarding time point: after neoadjuvant nivolumab, at surgical resection. Here the sequenced sample was PBMCs, taken after nivolumab (anti-PD-1) treatment. These receptors came from a person aged 35 to 85 with oral cavity squamous cell carcinoma.

The chain links TRBV2 to TRBJ2-1, with D possibly matching TRBD2 (6 bases). Trimming took 2 bases from V and 10 from J, leaving 12 bases between them. The CDR3 sequence is 13 residues long. From germline, CDR1 is SNHLY and CDR2 FYNNEI. The CDR3 region is CASSETLAGEQFF. The CDR3 DNA is TGTGCCAGCAGTGAAACCCTTGCGGGAGAGCAGTTCTTC.

The CDR3 nucleotides are TGCGCCAGCAGCTTGGCTTCGATACTTGATACGCAGTATTTT. Amino acid sequence: CASSLASILDTQYF. J is TRBJ2-3 and V is TRBV5-1; D is uncertain. The CDR3 runs 14 residues. CDR1 and CDR2 (germline): SGHRS, YFSETQ. V was shortened by 0 bases and J by 6 bases, with 11 bases between the two germline ends.

The chain employs TRBV10-1 and TRBJ2-2; D is undetermined. The germline V and J ends were trimmed by 5 bases and 4 bases, with 8 bases remaining between them. CDR1 and CDR2 (germline): WNHNN, SYGVQD (reference sequence). This CDR3 spans 13 amino acids. The CDR3 region is CASSFPGTGELFF. The CDR3 coding sequence is TGCGCCAGCAGTTTTCCGGGCACCGGGGAGCTGTTTTTT.

This clone was recorded a few times. V is TRBV5-1 and J is TRBJ1-5, with TRBD1 as a possible D gene (5 bases). Trimming took off 0 bases at V and 4 bases at J, with 11 bases between the two ends. Germline V lookup: CDR1 SGHRS, CDR2 YFSETQ. The CDR3 consists of 15 residues. DNA for the CDR3: TGCGCCAGCAGCTTGGGGGGGTACCAAAATCAGCCCCAGCATTTT. It codes for CASSLGGYQNQPQHF.

V is TRBV5-6 and J is TRBJ2-5; D assignment may be TRBD1 or TRBD2 (6 bases each). The germline gives CDR1 SGHDT, CDR2 YYEEEE. This CDR3 comprises 16 residues. V was cut by 0 bases and J by 4 bases, with 16 bases left in between. The CDR3 DNA reads TGTGCCAGCAGCTTGGCCCTGGGGGGCGGGTCAGAGACCCAGTACTTC. Its translation: CASSLALGGGSETQYF.

The chain links TRBV15 to TRBJ2-5; 9 bases line up with TRBD2. V was clipped by 1 base and J by 4 bases; unmatched bases: 7. The CDR3 extends over 16 amino acids. The germline V gene encodes CDR1 LNHNV and CDR2 YYDKDF (reference sequence). The CDR3 sequence: CATSRVLAGMSETQYF. CDR3 DNA: TGTGCCACCAGCAGAGTGCTAGCGGGAATGTCAGAGACCCAGTACTTC.

This clone has a handful of counts. The rearrangement uses TRBV5-1 and TRBJ2-3, with D perhaps matching TRBD1 or TRBD2 (5 bases each). Germline CDR1 is SGHRS and CDR2 is YFSETQ. The V end lost 2 bases, the J end lost 2 bases, and 12 bases lay between the germline ends. The CDR3 has 15 amino acids. Here the CDR3 reads CASSLVGTLTDTQYF. The DNA for the CDR3 is TGCGCCAGCAGCTTAGTGGGGACCCTCACAGATACGCAGTATTTT. Looking up the rest from reference TRBV5-1 and TRBJ2-3 gives the full variable domain: KAGVTQTPRYLIKTRGQQVTLSCSPISGHRSVSWYQQTPGQGLQFLFEYFSETQRNKGNFPGRFSGRQFSNSRSEMNVSTLELGDSALYLCASSLVGTLTDTQYFGPGTRLTVL.

The chain uses TRBV13 and TRBJ2-1; D is ambiguous. The germline V and J ends were trimmed by 7 bases and 5 bases, with 12 bases remaining between them. The length of the CDR3 is 13 residues. Germline values: CDR1 PRHDT, CDR2 FYEKMQ (reference sequence). CDR3 loop: CASTFVRNNEQFF. The CDR3, as DNA: TGTGCCAGCACCTTCGTTCGAAACAATGAGCAGTTCTTC.

The chain uses TRBV5-5 and TRBJ2-2, with 9 bases fitting TRBD1. The length of the CDR3 is 17 residues. The V segment lost 1 base and the J segment 1 base; nucleotides outside the gene matches: 5. The germline V gene encodes CDR1 SGHKS and CDR2 YYEKEE (reference sequence). CDR3 nucleotides: TGTGCCAGCAGCTTGACAGGGGGCTTTCAGAACACCGGGGAGCTGTTTTTT. Protein: CASSLTGGFQNTGELFF.

This chain links TRBV29-1 with TRBJ1-1; 9 bases map to TRBD1. The length of the CDR3 is 12 residues. Germline loops: CDR1 SQVTM, CDR2 ANQGSEA. The J segment lost 5 bases and the V segment lost 7 bases, leaving 5 bases of the junction unmatched. The CDR3 region has the DNA TGCAGCGCCAGACAGGGGGGGACTGAAGCTTTCTTT. It specifies CSARQGGTEAFF.

The V gene is TRBV7-9, the J gene TRBJ1-1; 7 positions agree with TRBD1. V gave up 5 bases and J gave up 3 bases; unmatched junction bases: 9. The CDR3 spans 15 residues. Germline V gene lookup returns CDR1 SEHNR and CDR2 FQNEAQ (reference sequence). CDR3 sequence: CASSQTTGMDTEAFF. The CDR3, as DNA: TGTGCCAGCAGCCAAACGACAGGGATGGACACTGAAGCTTTCTTT.

This chain connects TRBV5-4 to TRBJ1-5, with 7 bases fitting TRBD1. The length of the CDR3 is 16 residues. CDR1 SGHNT and CDR2 YYREEE come from the germline V gene (reference sequence). V lost 4 bases, J lost 3 bases, and 10 bases stayed unmatched. The CDR3 DNA sequence: TGTGCCAGCAGCGTGGGTCCGGGACAGAACAATCAGCCCCAGCATTTT. Residues: CASSVGPGQNNQPQHF.

The table lists this clone with a few counts. The chain's CDR3 is CASSLGQLHTEAFF. CDR3 DNA sequence: TGTGCCAGTAGTCTGGGACAGCTACACACTGAAGCTTTCTTT. The V gene is TRBV19, the J gene TRBJ1-1, with 7 bases fitting TRBD1. The V and J ends lost 5 bases and 3 bases, in that order; junction bases with no gene match: 6. Germline loops: CDR1 LNHDA, CDR2 SQIVND (reference sequence). The CDR3 has 14 residues.

The chain employs TRBV27 and TRBJ2-6; no reliable D call. CDR3 length: 15 amino acids. Germline-derived CDR1 and CDR2 are MNHEY and SMNVEV (reference sequence). Between the trimmed V and J ends, which lost 4 bases and 0 bases, there was a span of 7 bases. The CDR3 nucleotides read TGTGCCAGCAGTTCACGGGTCTCTGGGGCCAACGTCCTGACTTTC. Translated: CASSSRVSGANVLTF.

V and J are TRBV7-8 and TRBJ2-7; 10 bases are a match to TRBD1. The trim removed 4 bases at V and 6 bases at J, leaving 9 bases unmatched. Germline V gene lookup returns CDR1 SGHVS and CDR2 FQNEAQ. The length of the CDR3 is 15 residues. The CDR3 DNA is TGTGCCAGCAGCTGGGGCCGTGGGACAGGGGCCGAGCAGTACTTC. Translation: CASSWGRGTGAEQYF. Full variable domain (outside the CDR3, taken from reference TRBV7-8 and TRBJ2-7): GAGVSQSPRYKVAKRGQDVALRCDPISGHVSLFWYQQALGQGPEFLTYFQNEAQLDKSGLPSDRFFAERPEGSVSTLKIQRTQQEDSAVYLCASSWGRGTGAEQYFGPGTRLTVT.

The chain is built from TRBV7-9 and TRBJ2-1; 9 positions agree with TRBD2. Trimming removed 5 bases from V and 9 bases from J; junction bases left unmatched: 17. This CDR3 is 17 amino acids long. Per germline, CDR1 SEHNR and CDR2 FQNEAQ (reference sequence). CDR3 protein: CASSPFSSGASPGEQFF. For the CDR3, the DNA is TGTGCCAGCAGCCCTTTCTCTAGCGGGGCCTCTCCGGGTGAGCAGTTCTTC.

This clone was detected a few times. The J gene is TRBJ2-7, the V gene TRBV28, with 9 positions matching TRBD2. The CDR3 covers 15 residues. CDR1 is MDHEN, CDR2 SYDVKM, per germline. The J segment lost 0 bases and the V segment lost 2 bases, leaving 2 bases of the junction unmatched. CDR3 DNA: TGTGCCAGCAGTTTAATTAGCGGGGGCTCCTACGAGCAGTACTTC. It codes for CASSLISGGSYEQYF.

The chain is built from TRBV27 and TRBJ2-7; D call uncertain. This CDR3 contains 14 residues. CDR1 is MNHEY, CDR2 SMNVEV, per germline (reference sequence). Trimming cost V 5 bases and J 5 bases, with 16 bases left between them. The CDR3 DNA reads TGTGCCAGCAGTCGGACGTATGGGATACACGAGCAGTACTTC. Translation: CASSRTYGIHEQYF.